This entry lists 31 T cell receptor beta chains sequenced from one sample in a study of blood T cell repertoires in COVID-19. The assay was immunoSEQ multiplex PCR, and TCRdb's table has in-frame clones only and misses some. The sample lists around 300,000 clones, around 91% seen once, with 2% to 2.5% in the top ten. Material for sequencing was PBMCs or T cells enriched from blood (not recorded which). The receptors derive from a woman aged 18-29 years who had recovered from COVID-19.

V and J are TRBV5-1 and TRBJ2-3, with TRBD1 identical over 9 bases. From germline, CDR1 is SGHRS and CDR2 YFSETQ. CDR3 length: 15 residues. V dropped 4 bases and J dropped 2; count of bases not matched to a gene: 5. Here the CDR3 reads CASSPTGGLTDTQYF. The CDR3 nucleotides are TGCGCCAGCAGCCCGACAGGGGGACTCACAGATACGCAGTATTTT.

This clone was seen a handful of times. The gene calls are TRBV6-5 and TRBJ1-5; weak D call: TRBD1 (6 bases). The germline gives CDR1 MNHEY, CDR2 SVGAGI. The ends were cut back, 0 bases at V and 7 bases at J, with 13 bases in the middle. This CDR3 has 15 amino acids. The CDR3 region is CASSYSPDRGQPQHF. CDR3 nucleotide sequence: TGTGCCAGCAGTTACTCTCCGGACAGAGGGCAGCCCCAGCATTTT.

In this sample, this clone turned up once. V is TRBV9 and J is TRBJ1-4; tentative D call: TRBD1 (6 bases). V was pared by 3 bases and J by 5 bases, with 14 bases between. This CDR3 has 15 amino acids. Germline CDR1 reads SGDLS; CDR2 reads YYNGEE. Written as DNA, the CDR3 is TGTGCCAGCAGCGGAGGAACAGGGCCCAATGAAAAACTGTTTTTT. It encodes CASSGGTGPNEKLFF.

The CDR3 here is CASKSSATNEKLFF. The CDR3 nucleotides are TGCGCCAGCAAATCGTCTGCAACTAATGAAAAACTGTTTTTT. This chain connects TRBV10-2 to TRBJ1-4; D not certain. The CDR3 totals 14 residues. V was shortened by 7 bases and J by 0 bases, with 9 bases between the two germline ends. Germline V gene data show CDR1 as WSHSY and CDR2 as SAAADI.

The chain couples TRBV19 to TRBJ1-2; tentatively, D is TRBD1 (5 bases). This CDR3 comprises 15 residues. Germline CDR1 and CDR2: LNHDA and SQIVND (reference sequence). Between the trimmed V and J ends, which lost 0 bases and 3 bases, there was a span of 11 bases. In DNA, the CDR3 is TGTGCCAGTAGTATAGATGACAGATCCTACTATGGCTACACCTTC. This sequence encodes CASSIDDRSYYGYTF.

The J gene is TRBJ1-5, the V gene TRBV6-5; TRBD1 is a possible D gene (6 bases). The V end lost 4 bases, the J end lost 7 bases, and 11 bases lay between the germline ends. CDR3 length: 13 amino acids. The germline CDR1 and CDR2 sequences are MNHEY and SVGAGI. CDR3 bases: TGTGCCAGCAGTTCACAGGGAAGCCAGCCCCAGCATTTT. It is translated as CASSSQGSQPQHF.

The chain has TRBV18 and TRBJ2-3; 10 nucleotides align to TRBD1. V was pared by 3 bases and J by 5 bases, with 5 bases of the junction left unmatched. Germline CDR1 KGHSH, CDR2 LQKENI. The CDR3 totals 15 residues. The DNA of the CDR3 is TGTGCCAGCTCACCCCGGGACAGGGGCATAGATACGCAGTATTTT. This translates into CASSPRDRGIDTQYF.

This chain uses TRBV13 with TRBJ2-7; TRBD2 matches at 8 bases. Looked up from germline, CDR1 is PRHDT and CDR2 is FYEKMQ (reference sequence). V shed 3 bases and J 0 bases; nucleotides not matched to a gene: 7. CDR3 length: 16 residues. DNA of the CDR3: TGTGCCAGCAGCTTCGGTCGGGGGGGGTTCTCCTACGAGCAGTACTTC. It codes for CASSFGRGGFSYEQYF.

The chain recombines TRBV11-1 with TRBJ1-5; D unclear. Trimming stripped 5 bases from V and 6 bases from J, with 5 bases between. The CDR3 covers 11 residues. Germline lookup yields CDR1 SGHAT and CDR2 FQDESV (reference sequence). The CDR3 nucleotides read TGTGCCAGCAGCGGAGTTCAGCCCCAGCATTTT. Translated: CASSGVQPQHF.

The chain carries TRBV28 and TRBJ2-7; 10 nucleotides match TRBD1. Germline V gives CDR1 MDHEN, CDR2 SYDVKM. The trim removed 3 bases at V and 5 bases at J, leaving 7 bases unmatched. The CDR3 loop spans 15 amino acids. CDR3 bases: TGTGCCAGCAGTTTTGGACAGGGGGGCTGGGACGAGCAGTACTTC. Residues: CASSFGQGGWDEQYF.

The CDR3, as DNA: TGTGCCAGCACCGACGCCGACTATTCACCCCTCCACTTT. Translating it yields CASTDADYSPLHF. The chain employs TRBV2 and TRBJ1-6; no definite D call. In germline, CDR1 is SNHLY, CDR2 FYNNEI. V lost 7 bases and J lost 8, with 12 bases in between. The CDR3 extends over 13 amino acids.

This sequence joins TRBV5-1 and TRBJ2-3, with D unresolved. The CDR3 totals 13 residues. Trimming stripped 6 bases from V and 5 bases from J, with 13 bases between. The germline V gene has CDR1 SGHRS and CDR2 YFSETQ. In DNA, the CDR3 is TGCGCCAGCAAGACCTCAGGTGGAGATACGCAGTATTTT. Its protein product is CASKTSGGDTQYF.

V is TRBV6-5 and J is TRBJ1-1; no clear D gene. Germline CDR1 reads MNHEY; CDR2 reads SVGAGI. CDR3 length: 14 residues. The V and J ends lost 6 bases and 2 bases respectively, with 13 bases between them. CDR3 sequence reads: CASSLDGSNTEAFF. DNA for the CDR3: TGTGCCAGCAGCCTAGATGGCAGTAACACTGAAGCTTTCTTT.

In the case of this clone: The same CDR3 arises from other DNA sequences in this sample as well. The V call is TRBV12-3 or TRBV12-4, the J call TRBJ1-1; a weak D match, TRBD1 (5 bases). The CDR3 totals 13 residues. Trimming took off 1 base at V and 5 bases at J, with 8 bases between the two ends. In nucleotides, the CDR3 is TGTGCCAGCAGTTTAGGGGGGGGTACTGAAGCTTTCTTT. Encoded protein: CASSLGGGTEAFF.

The V and J genes are TRBV5-4 and TRBJ1-2, with D hard to call. V dropped 1 base and J dropped 14 bases, with 15 bases sitting between them. Germline CDR1 is SGHNT and CDR2 is YYREEE (reference sequence). The CDR3 extends over 12 amino acids. CDR3 amino acids: CASSLSAADKTF. Here the CDR3 DNA reads TGTGCCAGCAGCTTGTCGGCAGCCGACAAGACCTTC. Full variable domain (outside the CDR3, taken from reference TRBV5-4 and TRBJ1-2): ETGVTQSPTHLIKTRGQQVTLRCSSQSGHNTVSWYQQALGQGPQFIFQYYREEENGRGNFPPRFSGLQFPNYSSELNVNALELDDSALYLCASSLSAADKTFGSGTRLTVV.

The chain couples TRBV28 to TRBJ1-2, with D possibly TRBD1 on 5 matching bases. This CDR3 has 12 residues. The germline gives CDR1 MDHEN, CDR2 SYDVKM. Trimming took off 1 base at V and 13 bases at J, with 13 bases between the two ends. CDR3 DNA sequence: TGTGCCAGCAGTTTATCTGGGGGGAGTTCCACCTTC. Translating it yields CASSLSGGSSTF.

The chain recombines TRBV12-5 with TRBJ2-5; the D gene is possibly TRBD2 (5 bases). The CDR3 covers 17 residues. V was clipped by 6 bases and J by 1 base, with 21 bases between them. Germline V CDR1 and CDR2: LGHNT, FRNRAP. The chain's CDR3 is CASGLGVSLRVQETQYF. CDR3 coding DNA: TGTGCTAGTGGCCTCGGGGTATCCCTGAGGGTCCAAGAGACCCAGTACTTC.

The chain couples TRBV5-6 to TRBJ2-2; a weak D match, TRBD1 (6 bases). CDR1 is SGHDT, CDR2 YYEEEE, per germline. The CDR3 extends over 16 amino acids. V lost 4 bases, J lost 2 bases, and 15 bases lay in between. The CDR3 loop is CASSPPDSFNTGELFF. The CDR3 bases are TGTGCCAGCAGCCCCCCGGACAGCTTTAACACCGGGGAGCTGTTTTTT.

CDR3 nucleotides: TGCGCCAGCAGCTTAGAAAGACTAGCGGGGTACAATGAGCAGTTCTTC. It is translated as CASSLERLAGYNEQFF. V is TRBV5-1 and J is TRBJ2-1, with 11 bases identical to TRBD2. V shed 2 bases and J 4 bases; nucleotides not matched to a gene: 5. In germline, CDR1 is SGHRS, CDR2 YFSETQ. The CDR3 contains 16 residues.

V is TRBV27 and J is TRBJ2-1; TRBD2 agrees at 8 bases. Germline V lookup: CDR1 MNHEY, CDR2 SMNVEV (reference sequence). This CDR3 has 14 residues. Germline trimming cut 8 bases from V and 9 bases from J; bases unmatched to any gene: 12. This CDR3 is CASGVPGGQLEQFF. DNA for the CDR3: TGTGCCAGCGGCGTACCGGGGGGGCAGCTTGAGCAGTTCTTC.

The chain joins TRBV7-3 to TRBJ1-2; weak D call: TRBD1 (5 bases). Germline assignment: CDR1 SGHTA and CDR2 FQGTGA. The CDR3 length is 16 residues. The V end lost 1 base, the J end lost 6 bases, and 18 bases lay between the germline ends. The CDR3 sequence is CASSLMAGNSKDGYTF. CDR3 sequence (DNA): TGTGCCAGCAGCTTAATGGCAGGGAATAGTAAAGATGGCTACACCTTC.

The rearrangement uses TRBV5-4 and TRBJ2-1, with a possible D match to TRBD1 (5 bases). The germline CDR1 and CDR2 sequences are SGHNT and YYREEE (reference sequence). V lost 2 bases and J 7 bases, leaving 13 bases between the germline ends. This CDR3 comprises 14 residues. The CDR3 loop is CASSFRGANNEQFF. In nucleotides, the CDR3 is TGTGCCAGCAGCTTTAGGGGCGCTAATAATGAGCAGTTCTTC.

The chain has TRBV6-5 and TRBJ2-7, with D possibly matching TRBD1 (5 bases). CDR1 and CDR2 from the germline V gene are MNHEY and SVGAGI. The CDR3 runs 14 residues. Deletions cut 2 bases from V and 6 bases from J, with 14 bases between. The CDR3 sequence: CASSYAGSYGEQYF. CDR3 DNA: TGTGCCAGCAGTTACGCAGGGTCATATGGCGAGCAGTACTTC.

Details on this clone: The identical CDR3 is also encoded by other nucleotide sequences in the sample. This chain uses TRBV6-4 with TRBJ2-3; 9 bases are shared with TRBD2. The CDR3 loop spans 16 amino acids. Losses at the gene ends were 0 bases for V and 0 bases for J; bases not matched to a gene: 1. Per the germline V gene, CDR1 is MRHNA and CDR2 is SNTAGT. The CDR3 DNA is TGTGCCAGCAGTGACTCTGCGGGGGGGAGCACAGATACGCAGTATTTT. Translated: CASSDSAGGSTDTQYF.

The chain joins TRBV5-8 to TRBJ1-1, with D possibly matching TRBD1 (5 bases). CDR1 is SGHTS, CDR2 YDEGEE, per germline. V lost 0 bases and J lost 3, with 12 bases in between. CDR3 size: 15 residues. Here the CDR3 reads CASSLGQIKDTEAFF. For the CDR3, the DNA is TGTGCCAGCAGCTTGGGACAGATAAAAGACACTGAAGCTTTCTTT.

The rearrangement joins TRBV28 to TRBJ1-2; D gene ambiguous. CDR1 is MDHEN, CDR2 SYDVKM, per germline. The CDR3 totals 13 residues. Trimming took off 6 bases at V and 7 bases at J, with 15 bases between the two ends. CDR3 sequence: CASSPLVASGYTF. The CDR3 DNA is TGTGCCAGCAGCCCGCTAGTGGCTAGTGGCTACACCTTC.

The J gene is TRBJ2-5, the V gene TRBV2, with 7 bases aligning to TRBD1. The J segment lost 5 bases and the V segment lost 6 bases, leaving 12 bases of the junction unmatched. Per germline, CDR1 SNHLY and CDR2 FYNNEI. CDR3 size: 15 residues. The CDR3 region is CASSRPDRVEETQYF. The CDR3 region has the DNA TGTGCCAGCAGCAGACCCGACAGGGTGGAGGAGACCCAGTACTTC. The full variable domain, in which reference TRBV2 and TRBJ2-5 provide the parts outside the CDR3, is EPEVTQTPSHQVTQMGQEVILRCVPISNHLYFYWYRQILGQKVEFLVSFYNNEISEKSEIFDDQFSVERPDGSNFTLKIRSTKLEDSAMYFCASSRPDRVEETQYFGPGTRLLVL.

The chain combines TRBV6-5 with TRBJ1-4; TRBD1 is a possible D gene (5 bases). The germline gives CDR1 MNHEY, CDR2 SVGAGI. CDR3 length: 16 residues. V was pared by 4 bases and J by 8 bases, with 20 bases between. The CDR3 is CASSSLSVGHDEKLFF. DNA of the CDR3: TGTGCCAGCAGTTCCCTGTCCGTGGGGCACGACGAAAAACTGTTTTTT.

This chain uses TRBV25-1 with TRBJ2-3; TRBD2 matches 12 bases. CDR1 and CDR2 (germline): MGHDK, SYGVNS. The CDR3 extends over 14 amino acids. The trim removed 4 bases at V and 4 bases at J, leaving 0 bases unmatched. The CDR3 loop is CASSGLAGADTQYF. Written as DNA, the CDR3 is TGTGCCAGCAGTGGACTAGCGGGAGCAGATACGCAGTATTTT.

The chain joins TRBV12-3 or TRBV12-4 to TRBJ1-3, with D possibly being TRBD1 (6 bases). The CDR3 totals 11 residues. V lost 6 bases to trimming and J lost 11 bases, with 11 bases between them. CDR3 nucleotides: TGTGCCAGCAGCGATACAGGGCCCATATATTTT. The encoded protein is CASSDTGPIYF.

The V and J genes are TRBV11-2 and TRBJ2-1, with a weak D call TRBD2 (5 bases). From germline, CDR1 is SGHAT and CDR2 FQNNGV. CDR3 length equals 15 residues. The V and J ends lost 5 bases and 7 bases respectively, with 18 bases between them. This CDR3 is CASSTPALAKNEQFF. CDR3 coding DNA: TGTGCCAGCAGCACGCCGGCTTTAGCGAAGAATGAGCAGTTCTTC. The full variable domain, completed using reference TRBV11-2 and TRBJ2-1, is EAGVAQSPRYKIIEKRQSVAFWCNPISGHATLYWYQQILGQGPKLLIQFQNNGVVDDSQLPKDRFSAERLKGVDSTLKIQPAKLEDSAVYLCASSTPALAKNEQFFGPGTRLTVL.